This T cell receptor (beta chain) was sequenced for a study of T cells after yellow fever vaccination. Whole-study results and caveats: A limited proportion of clonotypes was detected within both the CD4 and CD8 compartments.

This clonotype was seen only a few times. Its target is not known. It was through 5'RACE template switching that TCR cDNA was made, with a universal primer site and UMIs added. In TCRdb, the 5' RACE reads were re-called with MiXCR into one record per CDR3 protein. The sample lists under 600,000 distinct CDR3 sequences; 13% were seen once. V was trimmed by 3 bases and J by 1 base, leaving 9 bases between them. CDR1 is LGHNT and CDR2 is FRNRAP in the germline V gene. The CDR3 is 14 amino acids. This receptor was obtained from a young man who received the YFV17D yellow fever vaccine. This chain connects TRBV12-5 to TRBJ1-1; D unresolved. Source: PBMCs, taken on the day of the yellow fever booster vaccination. The CDR3, as DNA: TGTGCTAGTGGTTTAAGCTATGGGAACACTGAAGCTTTCTTT. Amino acids: CASGLSYGNTEAFF.